This T cell receptor (beta chain) was recovered during a study of T cells in Graves' hyperthyroidism and ophthalmopathy. Ophthalmopathy patients all had a Clinical Activity Score of at least 3, a NOSPECS grade of at least 4 and disease under 3 months old. Amplification of TCR beta CDR3 regions used RNA as the template. Initially, a first-round RT-PCR of the TCR CDR3 employed the HTBI primer set. Using its own MiXCR run on the multiplex PCR reads, TCRdb lists one record per CDR3 protein. The table lists around 570,000 distinct CDR3 sequences, around 20% of them singletons. The study's findings and limits: Blood shared most expanded thyroid clonotypes above 0.001. For ophthalmopathy, model prediction preceded onset by a median about 6 months. A model of 13 V-J pairs discriminated ophthalmopathy from stable hyperthyroidism.

This clonotype was seen many times. Its antigen is not known. The sequence was obtained from a man between 35 and 55 years old with Graves' ophthalmopathy. Sequencing was carried out using blood.

The CDR3: CSAGGTGGWETQYF. As DNA, the CDR3 is TGCAGTGCTGGGGGGACAGGGGGCTGGGAGACCCAGTACTTC. J is TRBJ2-5 and V is TRBV20-1, with 12 nucleotides matching TRBD1. Per germline, CDR1 DFQATT and CDR2 SNEGSKA (reference sequence). This CDR3 contains 14 residues. The trim removed 5 bases at V and 5 bases at J, leaving 6 bases unmatched.